These 32 T cell receptor beta chains came from one sample sequenced in a study of T-cell memory formation after mild COVID-19. TCRdb reprocessed the 5' RACE reads via MiXCR and lists one record per CDR3 protein. This sample has 300,000 to 400,000 distinct CDR3 sequences; more than 15% occur once, and the top ten carry around 22%. Sequences were obtained from PBMCs or a T cell subset sorted from them (not recorded which). The source is a man between 18 and 35 years old who had mild COVID-19 (a few samples of this study predate the infection). Cell type and time point are not known.

The gene calls are TRBV12-3 or TRBV12-4 and TRBJ2-7, with D uncertain. V lost 6 bases, J lost 3 bases, and 12 bases lay in between. The CDR3 covers 13 residues. The CDR3 protein is CASSPSLDYEQYF. Here the CDR3 DNA reads TGTGCCAGCAGCCCCTCCCTAGACTACGAGCAGTACTTC.

This clonotype was detected a few times. The CDR3 sequence is CASSARPGEAFF. CDR3 nucleotides: TGTGCCAGCAGCGCGCGACCGGGTGAAGCTTTCTTT. The chain is built from TRBV9 and TRBJ1-1; D gene ambiguous. This CDR3 has 12 amino acids. V lost 3 bases and J lost 7, with 10 bases in between. CDR1 and CDR2 from the germline V gene are SGDLS and YYNGEE.

This clonotype was detected a few times. The gene calls are TRBV7-9 and TRBJ2-7; D possibly corresponds to TRBD2 (6 bases). This CDR3 comprises 12 residues. Germline values: CDR1 SEHNR, CDR2 FQNEAQ (reference sequence). Between the trimmed V and J ends, which lost 8 bases and 1 base, there was a span of 9 bases. Here the CDR3 DNA reads TGTGCCAGCGCCCGGGGGTCCTACGAGCAGTACTTC. Translation gives CASARGSYEQYF. Variable domain in full (rest from reference TRBV7-9 and TRBJ2-7): DTGVSQNPRHKITKRGQNVTFRCDPISEHNRLYWYRQTLGQGPEFLTYFQNEAQLEKSRLLSDRFSAERPKGSFSTLEIQRTEQGDSAMYLCASARGSYEQYFGPGTRLTVT.

This clonotype was seen repeatedly, ten times or more. This sequence joins TRBV6-2 or TRBV6-3 and TRBJ2-7; D perhaps matches TRBD2 (6 bases). V was pared by 11 bases and J by 3 bases, with 14 bases between. The CDR3 sequence is 12 residues long. Germline CDR1 and CDR2: MNHEY and SVGEGT. The CDR3 sequence: CAAGRRVYEQYF. DNA of the CDR3: TGTGCCGCAGGGAGGAGGGTCTACGAGCAGTACTTC.

Many counts were recorded for this clonotype. This chain connects TRBV20-1 to TRBJ2-1, with 7 positions matching TRBD2. There are 13 residues in the CDR3. Germline V lookup: CDR1 DFQATT, CDR2 SNEGSKA (reference sequence). J gave up 4 bases and V 8 bases, and 8 bases lay outside the gene matches. The CDR3 DNA sequence: TGCAGTACTAACCTAGCGGATTACAATGAGCAGTTCTTC. Translated, it gives CSTNLADYNEQFF.

The chain has TRBV10-3 and TRBJ2-3; maybe TRBD2 (5 bases). Germline-derived CDR1 and CDR2 are ENHRY and SYGVKD. The CDR3 spans 14 residues. V lost 3 bases to trimming and J lost 4 bases, with 11 bases between them. Here the CDR3 DNA reads TGTGCCATCAGTGACGGGCTAGCAGCAGATACGCAGTATTTT. This encodes CAISDGLAADTQYF.

This clonotype showed up just a few times. DNA for the CDR3: TGCGCCACCTCCCCGGAGCAGACAGATACGCAGTATTTT. Translated, it gives CATSPEQTDTQYF. This chain joins TRBV4-1 and TRBJ2-3; D gene uncertain. The CDR3 consists of 13 residues. Trimming shortened V by 10 bases and J by 3 bases, and 14 bases separated the two germline ends. Per germline, CDR1 MGHRA and CDR2 YSYEKL.

In its sample, this clonotype was seen many times. The chain carries TRBV7-9 and TRBJ1-4; 8 nucleotides agree with TRBD1. V lost 5 bases to trimming and J lost 7 bases; unmatched junction nucleotides: 6. This CDR3 has 14 amino acids. Germline V gene data show CDR1 as SEHNR and CDR2 as FQNEAQ (reference sequence). The DNA for the CDR3 is TGTGCCAGCAGCCTGGGACAGGTTTCTGAAAAACTGTTTTTT. Its protein is CASSLGQVSEKLFF.

This clonotype showed up just a few times. The rearrangement joins TRBV11-3 to TRBJ2-3, with a possible D match to TRBD1 (8 bases). The V end was cut by 4 bases, the J end by 5 bases, with 16 bases between. The CDR3 consists of 15 residues. CDR1 and CDR2 from the germline V gene are SGHNT and YENEEA. CDR3 sequence reads: CASSSSTGEGDTQYF. The CDR3 nucleotides read TGTGCCAGCAGCTCCTCGACAGGGGAGGGAGATACGCAGTATTTT. The full variable domain, rest sourced from reference TRBV11-3 and TRBJ2-3, is EAGVVQSPRYKIIEKKQPVAFWCNPISGHNTLYWYLQNLGQGPELLIRYENEEAVDDSQLPKDRFSAERLKGVDSTLKIQPAELGDSAVYLCASSSSTGEGDTQYFGPGTRLTVL.

The rearrangement links TRBV15 to TRBJ2-5; 9 bases are shared with TRBD1. The V gene's germline CDR1 is LNHNV and CDR2 YYDKDF (reference sequence). The V and J ends lost 3 bases and 1 base, in that order; junction bases with no gene match: 3. This CDR3 comprises 15 residues. CDR3 coding DNA: TGTGCCACCAGCAGGCCGGGACAGGGCCAAGAGACCCAGTACTTC. This encodes CATSRPGQGQETQYF.

This clonotype was seen only a few times. This chain uses TRBV29-1 with TRBJ2-5; D may be TRBD1 (6 bases). Germline CDR1 and CDR2: SQVTM and ANQGSEA. This CDR3 spans 13 amino acids. Trimming pared 3 bases from V and 3 bases from J, leaving 11 bases between. For the CDR3, the DNA is TGCAGCGTTGACAGGGGATTGGAAGAGACCCAGTACTTC. Translation: CSVDRGLEETQYF.

This clonotype was recorded at least ten times. This sequence joins TRBV21-1 and TRBJ1-2; the table's D gene call, TRBD1, was not cross checked with the DNA. TRBV21-1 is reported as a pseudogene. The CDR3 covers 13 residues. Here the CDR3 reads CASPPGGTGGYTF. The CDR3 nucleotides read TGTGCCAGCCCGCCCGGCGGGACGGGTGGCTACACCTTC.

This clonotype was detected only a few times. This sequence joins TRBV4-3 and TRBJ1-1; D uncertain. Germline values: CDR1 LGHNA, CDR2 YSLEER. The CDR3 consists of 14 residues. V gave up 3 bases and J gave up 9 bases, with 17 bases separating them. CDR3 residues: CASSHGVQLPKAFF. The CDR3, as DNA: TGCGCCAGCAGCCACGGGGTCCAGCTACCGAAAGCTTTCTTT.

Ten or more counts support this clonotype. The chain joins TRBV6-2 or TRBV6-3 to TRBJ2-7; D might be TRBD2 (5 bases). In germline, CDR1 is MNHEY, CDR2 SVGEGT. V lost 5 bases and J lost 5, with 16 bases in between. There are 14 residues in the CDR3. DNA of the CDR3: TGTGCCAGCAGTCCACGGGGTTGGAGGAACGAGCAGTACGTC. This codes for CASSPRGWRNEQYV.

This clonotype was seen at least ten times. V usage is TRBV5-6 and J usage is TRBJ1-6, with 8 nucleotides matching TRBD1. CDR3 size: 15 residues. Per germline, CDR1 SGHDT and CDR2 YYEEEE. V dropped 4 bases and J dropped 10; count of bases not matched to a gene: 10. The CDR3 DNA reads as TGTGCCAGCAGCCGGTACGGGACAGGCGAATCACCCCTCCACTTT. Translation: CASSRYGTGESPLHF.

This chain connects TRBV6-2 or TRBV6-3 to TRBJ1-2, with D hard to call. The germline V and J ends were trimmed by 0 bases and 6 bases, with 20 bases remaining between them. In germline, CDR1 is MNHEY, CDR2 SVGEGT. The CDR3 is 17 residues long. The CDR3 sequence: CASSYSRVKGRVDGYTF. For the CDR3, the DNA is TGTGCCAGCAGTTACTCGAGAGTTAAGGGTCGTGTTGATGGCTACACCTTC.

The chain links TRBV6-5 to TRBJ1-5; D is uncertain. Germline V gene data show CDR1 as MNHEY and CDR2 as SVGAGI. The CDR3 is made up of 13 amino acids. Trimming left V 1 base short and J 9 bases short, with 10 bases between. The CDR3 nucleotides read TGTGCCAGCAGTTACTTGGCGGATTCGCCCCAGCATTTT. Translation: CASSYLADSPQHF.

The gene calls are TRBV6-5 and TRBJ1-1, with D perhaps matching TRBD1 (5 bases). CDR3 length: 16 amino acids. Germline CDR1 and CDR2: MNHEY and SVGAGI. V lost 0 bases and J 1 base, leaving 12 bases between the germline ends. The DNA of the CDR3 is TGTGCCAGCAGTTACTCTGGGGGGACCGGGAACACTGAAGCTTTCTTT. Translation: CASSYSGGTGNTEAFF.

V gene TRBV20-1 combines with J gene TRBJ1-5, with 10 nucleotides matching TRBD1. Germline values: CDR1 DFQATT, CDR2 SNEGSKA (reference sequence). The CDR3 is made up of 13 amino acids. V gave up 4 bases and J gave up 5 bases; unmatched junction bases: 2. CDR3 protein: CSATGQGYQPQHF. CDR3 bases: TGCAGTGCTACGGGACAGGGGTATCAGCCCCAGCATTTT.

This clonotype came up a few times. This chain uses TRBV5-1 with TRBJ2-7; 10 bases are shared with TRBD2. The CDR3 sequence is 16 residues long. J lost 4 bases, V lost 4 bases, and 11 bases had no gene match. Germline lookup yields CDR1 SGHRS and CDR2 YFSETQ. As DNA, the CDR3 is TGCGCCAGCAGCGTTGGTGGGGGACTAGCGCGATACGAGCAGTACTTC. Its translation: CASSVGGGLARYEQYF.

This chain uses TRBV5-1 with TRBJ1-2, with a tentative D call TRBD1 (5 bases). The CDR3 covers 13 residues. V lost 8 bases, J lost 4 bases, and 15 bases lay in between. Germline CDR1 and CDR2: SGHRS and YFSETQ. Here the CDR3 DNA reads TGCGCCAGTACCGGGACCGCAGGCTATGGCTACACCTTC. It codes for CASTGTAGYGYTF.

The chain carries TRBV12-3 or TRBV12-4 and TRBJ2-7, with TRBD1 matching 8 bases. The trim removed 5 bases at V and 5 bases at J, leaving 8 bases unmatched. The CDR3 has 14 residues. The CDR3, as DNA: TGTGCCAGCAGTCAAAACAGGGGGATCAACGAGCAGTACTTC. This gives the protein CASSQNRGINEQYF.

This clonotype was recorded a few times. The chain couples TRBV5-1 to TRBJ2-1; no definite D call. V dropped 5 bases and J dropped 1 base, with 16 bases sitting between them. This CDR3 has 16 residues. In germline, CDR1 is SGHRS, CDR2 YFSETQ. Here the CDR3 reads CASRIAGLPSYNEQFF. The CDR3 nucleotides are TGCGCCAGCAGAATAGCCGGCCTTCCTTCCTACAATGAGCAGTTCTTC.

This clonotype was counted at least ten times. The rearrangement links TRBV5-5 to TRBJ2-3; D not certain. The germline V gene encodes CDR1 SGHKS and CDR2 YYEKEE (reference sequence). Between the trimmed V and J ends, which lost 5 bases and 1 base, there was a span of 11 bases. This CDR3 is built from 14 residues. Here the CDR3 DNA reads TGTGCCAGCAGACCCGAACTCCGCACAGATACGCAGTATTTT. Protein sequence: CASRPELRTDTQYF.

The V gene is TRBV29-1, the J gene TRBJ1-2; TRBD1 matches at 7 bases. This CDR3 has 12 amino acids. CDR1 and CDR2 (germline): SQVTM, ANQGSEA. The J segment lost 8 bases and the V segment lost 6 bases, leaving 9 bases of the junction unmatched. The CDR3 bases are TGCAGCGTCCGTGACAGGGTAGGAGGCTACACCTTC. Its protein product is CSVRDRVGGYTF.

The chain links TRBV7-6 to TRBJ2-3, with TRBD2 matching over 8 bases. V lost 6 bases and J lost 5; bases outside the gene matches: 10. The CDR3 sequence is 15 residues long. CDR1 SGHVS and CDR2 FNYEAQ come from the germline V gene. DNA of the CDR3: TGTGCCAGCAGTCGTGCGGGGGGATTAGAAGATACGCAGTATTTT. This codes for CASSRAGGLEDTQYF.

V gene TRBV7-9 combines with J gene TRBJ2-3, with D tentatively TRBD1 (6 bases). CDR3 size: 13 residues. Per the germline V gene, CDR1 is SEHNR and CDR2 is FQNEAQ (reference sequence). Trimming took off 10 bases at V and 4 bases at J, with 15 bases between the two ends. CDR3 DNA: TGTGCCACCAGGGGCTGGGGCGCAGATACGCAGTATTTT. It codes for CATRGWGADTQYF.

Written as DNA, the CDR3 is TGTGCCAGCAGCACCCTAGCGGGGGGAGCCTACAATGAGCAGTTCTTC. Its translation is CASSTLAGGAYNEQFF. The chain combines TRBV7-2 with TRBJ2-1; 11 bases are a match to TRBD2. The V segment lost 5 bases and the J segment 2 bases; nucleotides outside the gene matches: 5. CDR1 is SGHTA, CDR2 FQGNSA, per germline. This CDR3 region has 16 residues.

The V call is TRBV7-6, the J call TRBJ1-2; D ambiguous. V gave up 5 bases and J gave up 5 bases, with 15 bases separating them. Germline CDR1 reads SGHVS; CDR2 reads FNYEAQ. This CDR3 is 14 amino acids long. CDR3 bases: TGTGCCAGCAGCCCAGGTCAGACGTTATATGGCTACACCTTC. Protein sequence: CASSPGQTLYGYTF.

The V gene is TRBV5-4, the J gene TRBJ1-2; D is possibly TRBD1 (5 bases). CDR1 and CDR2 (germline): SGHNT, YYREEE (reference sequence). Trimming stripped 0 bases from V and 2 bases from J, with 8 bases between. The CDR3 extends over 14 amino acids. CDR3 in amino acids: CASSLAGVNYGYTF. The CDR3, as DNA: TGTGCCAGCAGCTTGGCGGGGGTGAACTATGGCTACACCTTC.

The J gene is TRBJ1-3, the V gene TRBV12-3 or TRBV12-4, with D uncertain. V lost 3 bases, J lost 4 bases, and 7 bases lay in between. The CDR3 has 13 residues. The CDR3 DNA reads as TGTGCCAGCAGTTTGACACTCGGAAACACCATATATTTT. Encoded protein: CASSLTLGNTIYF.

The V and J genes are TRBV2 and TRBJ2-3; a possible D gene is TRBD1 (6 bases). The CDR3 length is 15 residues. V was trimmed by 6 bases and J by 4 bases, leaving 17 bases between them. Germline V gene lookup returns CDR1 SNHLY and CDR2 FYNNEI. Here the CDR3 reads CASRRDNPSADTQYF. CDR3 coding DNA: TGTGCCAGCAGGAGGGACAACCCGAGCGCAGATACGCAGTATTTT.